The clone carrying this T cell receptor (beta chain) was detected only once. The record originates from a study of blood T cell repertoires in COVID-19. Authors' analysis steps: Estimates of nucleated cell counts were drawn from the amplification of reference gene primers. Clones were sequenced by immunoSEQ multiplex PCR, and TCRdb holds only the in-frame ones, with some missing. D and trimming come from the DNA, and the V and J calls and clone size come from that table. The data show roughly 62,000 clones, more than 60% seen once. Germline CDR1 and CDR2: MRHNA and SNTAGT. Trimming took 5 bases from V and 10 from J, leaving 20 bases between them. This CDR3 has 14 amino acids.

Sequenced sample: peripheral blood. This chain joins TRBV6-4 and TRBJ2-5; TRBD1 is a possible D gene (5 bases). This TCR came from a man aged 55 to 70 with acute or convalescent COVID-19. The CDR3 nucleotides read TGTGCCAGCAGTCCCCGTGTAGGGGAAGGGGACCAGTACTTC. Protein: CASSPRVGEGDQYF.